The 27 T cell receptor beta chains below were found in one sample sequenced in a study of PD-L1 blockade in urothelial cancer. TCRdb's table, derived via immunoSEQ multiplex PCR, lists solely in-frame clones and lacks some. This table holds about 86,000 clones, over 75% found once. Regarding time point: pretreatment peripheral blood. The input for sequencing was PBMCs, taken around atezolizumab (anti-PD-L1) treatment. These receptors all stem from a man aged 60 to 69 with urothelial cancer.

V gene TRBV10-3 combines with J gene TRBJ2-1, with 8 bases matching TRBD2. Trimming at V came to 8 bases and at J to 9 bases, leaving 12 bases not matched to a gene. There are 14 residues in the CDR3. The germline gives CDR1 ENHRY, CDR2 SYGVKD. This CDR3 reads CAIGSGRSPGEQFF. CDR3 DNA: TGTGCCATCGGGAGCGGGAGAAGCCCCGGTGAGCAGTTCTTC.

The V gene is TRBV12-5, the J gene TRBJ1-1, with 8 bases identical to TRBD1. This CDR3 spans 12 amino acids. Germline-derived CDR1 and CDR2 are LGHNT and FRNRAP. V was clipped by 9 bases and J by 11 bases; unmatched bases: 11. The CDR3 protein is CASSPRGRYAFF. For the CDR3, the DNA is TGTGCTAGCAGCCCCAGGGGGCGGTATGCTTTCTTT.

This clone was observed once. This sequence joins TRBV6-6 and TRBJ2-7, with 8 bases that match TRBD1. CDR1 is MNHNY, CDR2 SVGAGI, per germline (reference sequence). V dropped 10 bases and J dropped 2; count of bases not matched to a gene: 10. This CDR3 region has 14 residues. The CDR3 nucleotides are TGTGCCACCAAAAGGCAGGGGGCGGCCTACGAGCAGTACTTC. Its translation: CATKRQGAAYEQYF.

The chain is built from TRBV9 and TRBJ1-2; the D gene is possibly TRBD1 (5 bases). Germline-derived CDR1 and CDR2 are SGDLS and YYNGEE. V was clipped by 3 bases and J by 8 bases, with 23 bases between them. The CDR3 totals 16 residues. In nucleotides, the CDR3 is TGTGCCAGCAGCGCAACAGGACCAGCTAGATCGACAGGCTACACCTTC. Translation: CASSATGPARSTGYTF.

This clone was recorded only once. The V and J genes are TRBV2 and TRBJ2-7; no reliable D call. CDR3 length: 11 residues. Germline CDR1 reads SNHLY; CDR2 reads FYNNEI. V lost 7 bases and J lost 2, with 6 bases in between. The chain's CDR3 is CASIAAYEQYF. CDR3 DNA sequence: TGTGCCAGCATCGCAGCCTACGAGCAGTACTTC.

V and J are TRBV19 and TRBJ2-1, with 9 positions matching TRBD1. The CDR3 is 15 residues long. The germline V gene has CDR1 LNHDA and CDR2 SQIVND (reference sequence). J lost 5 bases, V lost 6 bases, and 8 bases had no gene match. CDR3 residues: CASRLDRGSNNEQFF. The CDR3 nucleotides are TGTGCCAGTAGACTGGACAGGGGAAGTAACAATGAGCAGTTCTTC.

The genes are TRBV27 and TRBJ2-1; 7 nucleotides agree with TRBD1. The CDR3 is made up of 14 amino acids. J gave up 12 bases and V 5 bases, and 13 bases lay outside the gene matches. CDR1 is MNHEY, CDR2 SMNVEV, per germline (reference sequence). CDR3 DNA: TGTGCCAGCAGTAGGACGGACAGGCCCGAGCGGCAGTTCTTC. It yields the protein CASSRTDRPERQFF.

The chain couples TRBV11-3 to TRBJ2-5; D not resolved. The CDR3 is 11 amino acids. Trimming pared 5 bases from V and 5 bases from J, leaving 6 bases between. Germline CDR1 SGHNT, CDR2 YENEEA. The CDR3 coding sequence is TGTGCCAGCAGCCCCTCGGAGACCCAGTACTTC. It yields the protein CASSPSETQYF.

This sequence joins TRBV7-9 and TRBJ2-7; unclear D gene. Trimming shortened V by 9 bases and J by 7 bases, and 16 bases separated the two germline ends. The CDR3 runs 12 residues. Germline CDR1 reads SEHNR; CDR2 reads FQNEAQ (reference sequence). Here the CDR3 DNA reads TGTGCCAGTAGACTGGATCCTGGAGAGCAGTACTTC. This codes for CASRLDPGEQYF. The variable domain in full, with the rest retrieved from reference TRBV7-9 and TRBJ2-7, is DTGVSQNPRHKITKRGQNVTFRCDPISEHNRLYWYRQTLGQGPEFLTYFQNEAQLEKSRLLSDRFSAERPKGSFSTLEIQRTEQGDSAMYLCASRLDPGEQYFGPGTRLTVT.

A few counts support this clone. The rearrangement uses TRBV6-5 and TRBJ2-1; weak D call: TRBD1 (5 bases). Germline CDR1 and CDR2: MNHEY and SVGAGI. The length of the CDR3 is 13 residues. Between the trimmed V and J ends, which lost 6 bases and 5 bases, there was a span of 11 bases. The CDR3: CASSEGEDNEQFF. CDR3 in DNA: TGTGCCAGCAGCGAAGGGGAAGACAATGAGCAGTTCTTC.

The chain has TRBV7-9 and TRBJ1-2, with D maybe TRBD1 (5 bases). The CDR3 has 15 residues. Trimming left V 5 bases short and J 3 bases short, with 16 bases between. Per germline, CDR1 SEHNR and CDR2 FQNEAQ (reference sequence). The CDR3 DNA follows: TGTGCCAGCAGCCCGAGGGCGGGGGATCACTATGGCTACACCTTC. Amino acids: CASSPRAGDHYGYTF.

The J gene is TRBJ2-5, the V gene TRBV4-2; TRBD2 matches 9 bases. V lost 4 bases to trimming and J lost 1 base; unmatched junction nucleotides: 4. The CDR3 is made up of 15 amino acids. The germline V gene has CDR1 LGHNA and CDR2 YNFKEQ. The CDR3 loop reads CASSPGGGAQETQYF. The CDR3 nucleotides are TGTGCCAGCAGCCCGGGCGGGGGGGCCCAAGAGACCCAGTACTTC.

The chain combines TRBV19 with TRBJ2-7; D is uncertain. Germline V gene data show CDR1 as LNHDA and CDR2 as SQIVND (reference sequence). This CDR3 region has 14 residues. V was cut by 6 bases and J by 0 bases, with 12 bases left in between. The CDR3, as DNA: TGTGCCAGTAGACCGAGATCGAACTCCTACGAGCAGTACTTC. Amino acids: CASRPRSNSYEQYF.

V gene TRBV6-1 combines with J gene TRBJ1-2; 8 bases are shared with TRBD1. The CDR3 covers 15 residues. V shed 3 bases, J shed 4 bases, and the junction held 7 bases outside the gene matches. The V gene's germline CDR1 is MNHNS and CDR2 SASEGT. The CDR3: CASSETGVILYGYTF. The DNA for the CDR3 is TGTGCCAGCAGTGAGACAGGGGTGATTCTCTATGGCTACACCTTC.

The rearrangement links TRBV4-1 to TRBJ1-5; D may be TRBD1 (6 bases). V gave up 2 bases and J gave up 1 base, with 15 bases separating them. This CDR3 is built from 17 residues. Germline lookup yields CDR1 MGHRA and CDR2 YSYEKL. This chain's CDR3 is CASSQQGLGLSNQPQHF. As DNA, the CDR3 is TGCGCCAGCAGCCAACAGGGGTTAGGGCTGAGCAATCAGCCCCAGCATTTT.

The chain couples TRBV15 to TRBJ1-5; TRBD1 might be the D (5 bases). CDR1 and CDR2 from the germline V gene are LNHNV and YYDKDF (reference sequence). V lost 2 bases, J lost 6 bases, and 11 bases lay in between. The CDR3 runs to 14 residues. Here the CDR3 reads CATSRRDYSQPQHF. CDR3 DNA sequence: TGTGCCACCAGCAGACGGGACTATTCTCAGCCCCAGCATTTT.

This chain connects TRBV6-1 to TRBJ2-2, with no clear D. Between the trimmed V and J ends, which lost 4 bases and 5 bases, there was a span of 8 bases. The CDR3 runs to 13 residues. Germline loops: CDR1 MNHNS, CDR2 SASEGT. The CDR3 coding sequence is TGTGCCAGCAGTGTTTGGCAAACCGGGGAGCTGTTTTTT. Residues: CASSVWQTGELFF.

This clone was found a few times. The chain employs TRBV4-1 and TRBJ1-5, with D tentatively TRBD1 (6 bases). Trimming removed 0 bases from V and 2 bases from J, with 20 bases in between. Germline values: CDR1 MGHRA, CDR2 YSYEKL. This CDR3 comprises 19 residues. The CDR3 here is CASSQERAGVGLGNQPQHF. CDR3 coding DNA: TGCGCCAGCAGCCAAGAGAGGGCAGGGGTAGGGCTCGGCAATCAGCCCCAGCATTTT.

This rearrangement joins TRBV11-3 to TRBJ2-7; D is unresolved. V lost 0 bases to trimming and J lost 8 bases, with 8 bases between them. Germline V gene sequence: CDR1 SGHNT, CDR2 YENEEA. The CDR3 covers 12 residues. Here the CDR3 reads CASSLESQKQYF. CDR3 nucleotides: TGTGCCAGCAGCTTAGAGTCCCAGAAGCAGTACTTC.

This clone was recorded once. V and J are TRBV6-5 and TRBJ1-4, with 9 positions matching TRBD1. The germline CDR1 and CDR2 sequences are MNHEY and SVGAGI. The J segment lost 8 bases and the V segment lost 4 bases, leaving 8 bases of the junction unmatched. The CDR3 is 15 residues long. For the CDR3, the DNA is TGTGCCAGCAGTTCGGGGACAGGGCGGGACGAAAAACTGTTTTTT. It yields the protein CASSSGTGRDEKLFF.

The chain is built from TRBV7-2 and TRBJ1-1, with D maybe TRBD1 (5 bases). The CDR3 extends over 14 amino acids. V was shortened by 5 bases and J by 8 bases, with 18 bases between the two germline ends. Germline CDR1 reads SGHTA; CDR2 reads FQGNSA. CDR3: CASSPRGEYREAFF. CDR3 DNA sequence: TGTGCCAGCAGCCCTCGGGGGGAATACAGGGAAGCTTTCTTT.

This clone was detected only a few times. V usage is TRBV30 and J usage is TRBJ1-1, with 8 bases lining up with TRBD1. CDR1 is GTSNPN and CDR2 is SVGIG in the germline V gene (reference sequence). The CDR3 is 14 residues long. J gave up 1 base and V 3 bases, and 4 bases lay outside the gene matches. The CDR3 here is CAWSRGRTNTEAFF. Here the CDR3 DNA reads TGTGCCTGGAGCAGGGGGCGAACGAACACTGAAGCTTTCTTT.

This sequence joins TRBV7-2 and TRBJ2-7; maybe TRBD1 (6 bases). The length of the CDR3 is 15 residues. Per the germline V gene, CDR1 is SGHTA and CDR2 is FQGNSA. Trimming removed 5 bases at V and 5 bases at J, with 19 bases between. The CDR3 spells CASSIVGGLYNEQYF. In nucleotides, the CDR3 is TGTGCCAGCAGCATCGTTGGGGGCCTCTACAACGAGCAGTACTTC. Filled out from reference TRBV7-2 and TRBJ2-7, the complete variable domain reads GAGVSQSPSNKVTEKGKDVELRCDPISGHTALYWYRQSLGQGLEFLIYFQGNSAPDKSGLPSDRFSAERTGGSVSTLTIQRTQQEDSAVYLCASSIVGGLYNEQYFGPGTRLTVT.

The table lists this clone with a few counts. The rearrangement links TRBV6-1 to TRBJ2-1, with D perhaps TRBD1 (6 bases). This CDR3 contains 14 residues. Trimming removed 3 bases from V and 6 bases from J, with 12 bases in between. The V gene's germline CDR1 is MNHNS and CDR2 SASEGT. CDR3 residues: CASSEAWTANEQFF. CDR3 coding DNA: TGTGCCAGCAGTGAGGCGTGGACAGCCAATGAGCAGTTCTTC.

The chain combines TRBV11-3 with TRBJ1-1; tentative D call: TRBD1 (5 bases). The germline gives CDR1 SGHNT, CDR2 YENEEA. Trimming took 3 bases from V and 7 from J, leaving 6 bases between them. CDR3 length: 11 residues. CDR3 sequence: CASSFGGEAFF. The CDR3 bases are TGTGCCAGCAGCTTCGGGGGTGAAGCTTTCTTT.

The chain combines TRBV7-8 with TRBJ2-5; 11 nucleotides agree with TRBD2. Germline assignment: CDR1 SGHVS and CDR2 FQNEAQ. Germline trimming cut 0 bases from V and 2 bases from J; bases unmatched to any gene: 8. The CDR3 contains 18 residues. The CDR3 nucleotides are TGTGCCAGCAGCTTAGCGCTATTTAGCGGGGGGGGACAAGAGACCCAGTACTTC. It encodes CASSLALFSGGGQETQYF. Looking up the rest from reference TRBV7-8 and TRBJ2-5 gives the full variable domain: GAGVSQSPRYKVAKRGQDVALRCDPISGHVSLFWYQQALGQGPEFLTYFQNEAQLDKSGLPSDRFFAERPEGSVSTLKIQRTQQEDSAVYLCASSLALFSGGGQETQYFGPGTRLLVL.

This clone was seen once. This chain links TRBV18 with TRBJ1-5; 7 bases map to TRBD1. V trimming: 2 bases; J trimming: 0 bases; junction bases outside the gene matches: 10. Germline values: CDR1 KGHSH, CDR2 LQKENI. The CDR3 is 18 amino acids. CDR3 in amino acids: CASSPLAGGDNSNQPQHF. In DNA form, the CDR3 reads TGTGCCAGCTCACCATTGGCAGGGGGTGATAATAGCAATCAGCCCCAGCATTTT.